This TCR beta chain was identified in a study of OX40 agonist ivuxolimab in advanced cancers. CDR1 is LNHDA and CDR2 is SQIVND in the germline V gene (reference sequence). V was pared by 0 bases and J by 0 bases, with 9 bases between. The CDR3 runs to 16 residues. Study-wide results and limits: Expanded clones tended on average to be more numerous among CD8+ T cells than CD4+.

Sequencing was performed with immunoSEQ multiplex PCR; in TCRdb, only in-frame clones are kept and a portion is missing. This sample has more than 50,000 clones, with 80% found just once. As regards this clone: The antigen remains unidentified.

The chain couples TRBV19 to TRBJ1-5, with D perhaps TRBD1 (5 bases). Sequenced material: CD4+ or CD8+ T cells sorted from blood, taken in a trial of the OX40 agonist ivuxolimab. This clonotype originated in an adult with an advanced solid tumor such as melanoma, head and neck, liver or kidney cancer. The CDR3 is CASSIERQYSNQPQHF. CDR3 coding DNA: TGTGCCAGTAGTATAGAGAGACAGTATAGCAATCAGCCCCAGCATTTT.